Listed below are T cell receptor beta chains from one sample, sequenced in a study of shared clonotypes between healthy human individuals. Assay used: immunoSEQ multiplex PCR; TCRdb lists only in-frame clones, some missing. The table lists around 700,000 clones, 72% of them singletons. Source material: memory CD4+ T cells sorted from blood. The receptors were sampled from a woman aged 30 to 39 in good health. The CDR3 runs from the conserved cysteine through the conserved F or W. Each record gives: D gene, V gene, J gene, clone size, CDR3 protein, CDR3 DNA. A D gene is named only where the DNA matches it firmly. The size entry is marked missing in some rows and otherwise reads once, few, many or a size class.

>TRBD2|TRBV5-1|TRBJ2-1|-
CASSLVPSGGYEQFF
TGCGCCAGCAGCTTGGTGCCTAGCGGGGGCTATGAGCAGTTCTTC
>-|TRBV6-1|TRBJ2-7|-
CASSASEGSSYEQYF
TGTGCCAGCAGCGCTTCGGAGGGTAGCTCCTACGAGCAGTACTTC
>-|TRBV27|TRBJ1-2|-
CASSKAQREGYTF
TGTGCCAGCAGTAAGGCGCAGAGGGAAGGCTACACCTTC
>-|TRBV19|TRBJ2-3|many
CASSKTSFTDTQYF
TGTGCCAGTAGTAAGACTAGTTTTACAGATACGCAGTATTTT
>-|TRBV11-2|TRBJ2-1|many
CASSSGLAYNEQFF
TGTGCCAGCAGCTCGGGACTGGCCTACAATGAGCAGTTCTTC
>-|TRBV10-2|TRBJ1-2|few
CASRSAGDNYGYTF
TGCGCCAGCAGGTCTGCAGGCGATAACTATGGCTACACCTTC
>-|TRBV28|TRBJ1-2|-
CASSLWASSGYTF
TGTGCCAGCAGTTTATGGGCCTCATCTGGCTACACCTTC
>TRBD1|TRBV5-1|TRBJ2-1|many
CASSLGDRDYNEQFF
TGCGCCAGCAGCTTGGGGGACAGGGACTACAATGAGCAGTTCTTC
>TRBD2|TRBV11-2|TRBJ2-3|-
CASRKGLAGVSDTQYF
TGTGCCAGCAGGAAGGGACTAGCGGGAGTATCAGATACGCAGTATTTT
>TRBD1|TRBV5-1|TRBJ2-7|few
CASSPGTGREQYF
TGCGCCAGCAGCCCGGGGACAGGGAGGGAGCAGTACTTC
>TRBD2|TRBV27|TRBJ2-1|few
CASSSGLAGNNEQFF
TGTGCCAGCAGTTCCGGACTAGCGGGAAACAATGAGCAGTTCTTC
>-|TRBV5-1|TRBJ2-3|-
CASSLAQLDTQYF
TGCGCCAGCAGCTTGGCGCAGCTAGATACGCAGTATTTT
>-|TRBV6-6|TRBJ2-6|-
CASSYAAAGANVLTF
TGTGCCAGCAGTTATGCGGCTGCGGGGGCCAACGTCCTGACTTTC
>-|TRBV18|TRBJ2-7|-
CASSPGGRPPYEQYF
TGTGCCAGCTCACCGGGGGGAAGGCCCCCCTACGAGCAGTACTTC
>TRBD1|TRBV5-1|TRBJ2-3|once
CASSIGQATDTQYF
TGCGCCAGCAGCATAGGACAGGCTACAGATACGCAGTATTTT
>TRBD2|TRBV27|TRBJ2-5|-
CASSFYGGLAGAETQYF
TGTGCCAGCAGTTTTTATGGTGGTTTAGCGGGAGCAGAGACCCAGTACTTC
>-|TRBV11-3|TRBJ2-7|-
CASSPTGIDEQYF
TGTGCCAGCAGCCCGACAGGAATCGACGAGCAGTACTTC
>-|TRBV7-3|TRBJ2-7|-
CASSLVSARHEQYF
TGTGCCAGCAGCTTAGTTTCCGCGAGACACGAGCAGTACTTC
>-|TRBV5-1|TRBJ2-7|-
CASSAGIYVEQYF
TGCGCCAGCAGCGCGGGGATCTACGTCGAGCAGTACTTC
>-|TRBV28|TRBJ2-1|-
CASRLDRRVFSDEQFF
TGTGCCAGCAGGCTGGACAGGAGGGTATTTAGCGATGAGCAGTTCTTC
>-|TRBV7-5|TRBJ1-5|-
CVRSSSLIPEGNQPQHF
TGTGTCAGAAGCTCCTCCCTGATCCCGGAGGGTAATCAGCCCCAGCATTTT
>-|TRBV7-3|TRBJ2-7|-
CASSLGTLPWGEQYF
TGTGCCAGCAGCTTAGGGACACTCCCTTGGGGCGAGCAGTACTTC
>TRBD1|TRBV28|TRBJ1-2|-
CASSPGQGHYGYTF
TGTGCCAGCAGTCCCGGACAGGGCCACTATGGCTACACCTTC
>TRBD1|TRBV28|TRBJ1-5|-
CASRPTGTDYQPQHF
TGTGCCAGCAGACCGACCGGGACAGACTATCAGCCCCAGCATTTT
>-|TRBV2|TRBJ2-7|-
CASSEALVGFGYEQYF
TGTGCCAGCAGTGAAGCGCTGGTAGGGTTCGGTTACGAGCAGTACTTC
>-|TRBV11-2|TRBJ2-2|once
CASSPMTQNTGELFF
TGTGCCAGCAGCCCGATGACCCAGAACACCGGGGAGCTGTTTTTT
>-|TRBV5-8|TRBJ2-2|many
CASSRGGTGELFF
TGTGCCAGCAGCAGAGGGGGAACCGGGGAGCTGTTTTTT
>TRBD2|TRBV4-1|TRBJ2-3|-
CASSQGLAGLAADTQYF
TGCGCCAGCAGCCAGGGACTAGCGGGTCTGGCGGCAGATACGCAGTATTTT
>TRBD1|TRBV7-8|TRBJ1-5|-
CASSLSGLQGAQPQHF
TGTGCCAGCAGCTTATCGGGGTTACAGGGGGCTCAGCCCCAGCATTTT
>TRBD1|TRBV18|TRBJ1-6|once
CASSPGQGKDSPLHF
TGTGCCAGCTCCCCGGGACAGGGAAAGGATTCACCCCTCCACTTT
>-|TRBV11-2|TRBJ1-4|-
CASSLDSGASEKLFF
TGTGCCAGCAGCTTAGACTCAGGGGCTAGCGAAAAACTGTTTTTT
>TRBD1|TRBV19|TRBJ1-5|-
CASSTRQGDSNQPQHF
TGTGCCAGTAGTACACGACAGGGGGATAGCAATCAGCCCCAGCATTTT
>-|TRBV18|TRBJ2-3|-
CASQDDRTDTQYF
TGTGCCAGCCAAGACGACCGTACAGATACGCAGTATTTT
>-|TRBV28|TRBJ1-2|-
CASSLYLGGLDYGYTF
TGTGCCAGCAGTTTATATTTGGGAGGATTAGACTATGGCTACACCTTC
>-|TRBV5-1|TRBJ1-1|-
CASSLPSGAEAFF
TGCGCCAGCAGCTTGCCCTCAGGCGCTGAAGCTTTCTTT
>TRBD2|TRBV29-1|TRBJ2-1|-
CSCRKPGLAGREQFF
TGCAGCTGCAGAAAGCCGGGACTAGCGGGAAGGGAGCAGTTCTTC
>-|TRBV6-1|TRBJ2-7|many
CASSVQSQNYEQYF
TGTGCCAGCAGTGTACAGAGTCAGAACTACGAGCAGTACTTC
>-|TRBV4-1|TRBJ1-2|many
CASSPTEGGYGYTF
TGCGCCAGCAGCCCGACAGAGGGGGGCTATGGCTACACCTTC
>TRBD2|TRBV28|TRBJ2-2|-
CASSAAPGLESTGELFF
TGTGCCAGCAGTGCCGCCCCGGGACTAGAGAGCACCGGGGAGCTGTTTTTT
>-|TRBV28|TRBJ1-1|few
CATQGRPNTEAFF
TGTGCCACTCAGGGACGGCCGAACACTGAAGCTTTCTTT
>-|TRBV2|TRBJ2-7|once
CASMSGPYGPEQYF
TGTGCCAGCATGTCAGGGCCTTATGGCCCCGAGCAGTACTTC
>-|TRBV18|TRBJ2-2|-
CASSPPETPPLTGELFF
TGTGCCAGCTCACCACCAGAGACACCTCCCTTAACCGGGGAGCTGTTTTTT
>-|TRBV11-3|TRBJ1-3|-
CASSHPPGAGNTIYF
TGTGCCAGCAGCCACCCACCGGGGGCTGGAAACACCATATATTTT
>TRBD2|TRBV27|TRBJ2-1|many
CASSLSGSAMGEQFF
TGTGCCAGCAGCCTTAGCGGGAGCGCCATGGGAGAGCAGTTCTTC
>TRBD1|TRBV6-5|TRBJ1-1|-
CASSYRDRGTEAFF
TGTGCCAGCAGTTACCGGGACAGGGGTACTGAAGCTTTCTTT
>-|TRBV6-5|TRBJ2-3|-
CASSYGGGGTDTQYF
TGTGCCAGCAGTTACGGAGGGGGGGGAACAGATACGCAGTATTTT
>TRBD2|TRBV9|TRBJ2-2|many
CASSVGLAGSDELFF
TGTGCCAGCAGCGTAGGACTAGCGGGAAGCGATGAGCTGTTTTTT
>-|TRBV20-1|TRBJ1-2|-
CSATHQVGYTF
TGCAGTGCTACCCACCAGGTGGGGTACACCTTC
>-|TRBV7-3|TRBJ2-2|-
CASSLNPATNTGELFF
TGTGCCAGCAGCTTAAATCCAGCGACAAACACCGGGGAGCTGTTTTTT
>TRBD1|TRBV10-3|TRBJ2-7|-
CAIRGTGDHEQYF
TGTGCCATCAGGGGGACAGGGGACCACGAGCAGTACTTC
>-|TRBV5-1|TRBJ1-1|once
CASSFEGRTEAFF
TGCGCCAGCAGCTTTGAGGGGCGAACTGAAGCTTTCTTT
>-|TRBV7-3|TRBJ2-1|-
CASSLGLHAEQFF
TGTGCCAGCAGCTTAGGACTCCACGCGGAGCAGTTCTTC
>TRBD2|TRBV15|TRBJ2-1|-
CATSRVGASGRSHEQFF
TGTGCCACCAGCAGAGTTGGGGCTAGCGGGAGATCCCACGAGCAGTTCTTC
>-|TRBV4-1|TRBJ1-3|few
CASSRPGQSISGNTIYF
TGCGCCAGCAGCCGCCCTGGACAGTCCATCTCTGGAAACACCATATATTTT
>-|TRBV25-1|TRBJ1-4|-
CASSEYGRLNEKLFF
TGTGCCAGCAGTGAATATGGCAGACTTAATGAAAAACTGTTTTTT
>-|TRBV7-1|TRBJ1-5|-
CASSLGALSNQPQHF
TGTGCCAGCAGCTTGGGGGCCTTGAGCAATCAGCCCCAGCATTTT
>-|TRBV19|TRBJ1-2|many
CATQTALYGYTF
TGTGCCACCCAGACAGCTCTGTATGGCTACACCTTC
>-|TRBV2|TRBJ1-2|-
CASTRKAVDYGYTF
TGTGCCAGCACCAGAAAGGCAGTCGACTATGGCTACACCTTC